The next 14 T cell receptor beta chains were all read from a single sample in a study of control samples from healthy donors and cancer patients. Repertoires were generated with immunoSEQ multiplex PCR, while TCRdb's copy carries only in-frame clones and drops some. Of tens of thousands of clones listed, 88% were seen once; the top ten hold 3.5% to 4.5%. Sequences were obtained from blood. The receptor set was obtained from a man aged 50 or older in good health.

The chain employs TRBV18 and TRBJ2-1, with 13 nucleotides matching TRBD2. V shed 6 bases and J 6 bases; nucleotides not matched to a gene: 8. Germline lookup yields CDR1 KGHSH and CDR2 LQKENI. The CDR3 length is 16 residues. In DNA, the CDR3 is TGTGCCAGCTCTTGGGGGACTAGCGGGATTGTCAATGAGCAGTTCTTC. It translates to CASSWGTSGIVNEQFF.

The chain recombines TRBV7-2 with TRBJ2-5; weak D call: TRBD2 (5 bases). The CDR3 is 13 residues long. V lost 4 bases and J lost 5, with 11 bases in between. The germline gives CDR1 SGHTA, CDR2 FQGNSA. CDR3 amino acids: CASSWTPGETQYF. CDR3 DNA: TGTGCCAGCAGCTGGACTCCGGGGGAGACCCAGTACTTC.

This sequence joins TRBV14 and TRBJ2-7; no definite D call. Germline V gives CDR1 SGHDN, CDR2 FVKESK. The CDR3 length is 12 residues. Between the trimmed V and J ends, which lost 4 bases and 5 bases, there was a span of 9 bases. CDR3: CASSLSRNEQYF. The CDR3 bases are TGTGCCAGCAGCCTCAGTAGAAACGAGCAGTACTTC.

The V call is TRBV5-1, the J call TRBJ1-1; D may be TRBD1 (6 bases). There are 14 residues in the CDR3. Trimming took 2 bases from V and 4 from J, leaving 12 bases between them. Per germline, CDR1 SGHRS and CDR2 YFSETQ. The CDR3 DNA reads TGCGCCAGCAGCTTACAGGGAGGGAGCACTGAAGCTTTCTTT. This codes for CASSLQGGSTEAFF.

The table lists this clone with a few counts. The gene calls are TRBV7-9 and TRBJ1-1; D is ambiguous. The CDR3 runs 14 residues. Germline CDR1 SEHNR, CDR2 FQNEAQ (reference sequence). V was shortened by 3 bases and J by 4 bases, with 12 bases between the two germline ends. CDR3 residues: CASSLADGSTEAFF. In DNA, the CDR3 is TGTGCCAGCAGCTTGGCCGACGGCTCCACTGAAGCTTTCTTT.

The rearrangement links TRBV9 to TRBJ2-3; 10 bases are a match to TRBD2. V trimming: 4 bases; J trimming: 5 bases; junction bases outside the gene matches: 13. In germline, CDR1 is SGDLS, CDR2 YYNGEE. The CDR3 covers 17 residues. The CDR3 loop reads CASSSRRSSGSGDTQYF. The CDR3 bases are TGTGCCAGCAGCTCCAGACGTTCTAGCGGGAGTGGAGATACGCAGTATTTT.

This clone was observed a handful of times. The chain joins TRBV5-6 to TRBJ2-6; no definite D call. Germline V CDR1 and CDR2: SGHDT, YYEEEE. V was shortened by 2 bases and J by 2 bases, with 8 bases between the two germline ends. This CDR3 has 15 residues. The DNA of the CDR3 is TGTGCCAGCAGCTTTGTGGGGACTGGGGCCAACGTCCTGACTTTC. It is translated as CASSFVGTGANVLTF.

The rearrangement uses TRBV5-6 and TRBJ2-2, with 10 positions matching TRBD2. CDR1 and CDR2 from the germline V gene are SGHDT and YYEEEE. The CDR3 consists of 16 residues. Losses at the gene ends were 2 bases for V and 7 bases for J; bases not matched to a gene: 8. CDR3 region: CASSFLAGDSGGELFF. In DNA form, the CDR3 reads TGTGCCAGCAGCTTTCTAGCGGGAGATTCAGGCGGGGAGCTGTTTTTT.

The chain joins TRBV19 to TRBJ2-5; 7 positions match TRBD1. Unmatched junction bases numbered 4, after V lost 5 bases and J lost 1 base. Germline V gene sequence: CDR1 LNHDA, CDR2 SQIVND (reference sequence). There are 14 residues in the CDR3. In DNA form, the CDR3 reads TGTGCCAGTAGTTTGGGACAGCTCCAAGAGACCCAGTACTTC. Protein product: CASSLGQLQETQYF.

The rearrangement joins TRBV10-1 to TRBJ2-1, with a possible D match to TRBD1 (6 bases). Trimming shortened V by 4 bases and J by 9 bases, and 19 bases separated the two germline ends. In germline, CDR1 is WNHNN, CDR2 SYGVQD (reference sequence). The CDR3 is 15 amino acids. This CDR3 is CASSAQGLMLFEQFF. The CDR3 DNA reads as TGCGCCAGCAGTGCACAGGGATTAATGCTTTTTGAGCAGTTCTTC.

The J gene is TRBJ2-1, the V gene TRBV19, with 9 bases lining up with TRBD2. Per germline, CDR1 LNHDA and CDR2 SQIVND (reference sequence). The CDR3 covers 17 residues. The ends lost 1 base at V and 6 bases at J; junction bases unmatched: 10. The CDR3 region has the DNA TGTGCCAGTAGTATAGGAGGGGCGGGAGGGCCGCGCAATGAGCAGTTCTTC. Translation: CASSIGGAGGPRNEQFF.

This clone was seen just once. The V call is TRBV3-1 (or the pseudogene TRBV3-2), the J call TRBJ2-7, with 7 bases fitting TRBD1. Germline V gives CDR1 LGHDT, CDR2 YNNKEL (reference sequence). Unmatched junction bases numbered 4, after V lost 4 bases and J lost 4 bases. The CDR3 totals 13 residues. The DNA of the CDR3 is TGTGCCAGCAGCCGACAGGGTGGGTACGAGCAGTACTTC. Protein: CASSRQGGYEQYF.

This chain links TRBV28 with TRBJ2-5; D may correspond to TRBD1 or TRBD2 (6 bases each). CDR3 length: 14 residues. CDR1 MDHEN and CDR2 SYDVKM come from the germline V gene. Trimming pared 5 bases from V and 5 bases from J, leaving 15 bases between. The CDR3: CASSTEGHFETQYF. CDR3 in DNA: TGTGCCAGCAGTACGGAGGGACATTTTGAGACCCAGTACTTC.

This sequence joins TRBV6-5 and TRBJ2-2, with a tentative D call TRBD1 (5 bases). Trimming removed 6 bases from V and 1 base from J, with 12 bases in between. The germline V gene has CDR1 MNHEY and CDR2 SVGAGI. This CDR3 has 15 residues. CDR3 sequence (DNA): TGTGCCAGCAGATACGAAACAGGGAACACCGGGGAGCTGTTTTTT. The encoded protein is CASRYETGNTGELFF.